The 29 T cell receptor beta chains in this list originate from one sample, sequenced in a study of T cell responses to AZD1222 COVID-19 vaccine. Clones were read by immunoSEQ multiplex PCR, and TCRdb kept only the in-frame ones, dropping some. The sample shows 100,000 or so clones, 89% of them seen only once. This specimen consisted of peripheral blood, obtained 28 days after the second AZD1222 dose. The receptors shown here come from an adult who received the AZD1222 COVID-19 vaccine.

The chain employs TRBV21-1 and TRBJ1-6; the table gives TRBD1 as D, unverified against the DNA. TRBV21-1 is a recognized pseudogene. The CDR3 length is 15 residues. CDR3 loop: CASSKPRDRNSPLHF. CDR3 coding DNA: TGTGCCAGCAGCAAACCCCGGGACAGGAACTCACCCCTCCACTTT.

The chain joins TRBV18 to TRBJ2-2; TRBD1 is a possible D gene (6 bases). The CDR3 is made up of 12 amino acids. CDR1 is KGHSH and CDR2 is LQKENI in the germline V gene. The V and J ends lost 6 bases and 7 bases respectively, with 9 bases between them. The DNA for the CDR3 is TGTGCCAGCTCTCTACAGGGCGGGGAGCTGTTTTTT. It codes for CASSLQGGELFF.

The chain carries TRBV9 and TRBJ2-7; the D is unclear. The CDR3 has 15 amino acids. The germline gives CDR1 SGDLS, CDR2 YYNGEE. The ends were cut back, 4 bases at V and 6 bases at J, with 20 bases in the middle. The CDR3 loop is CASSPRSGQGIEQYF. CDR3 in DNA: TGTGCCAGCAGCCCCCGTAGTGGCCAAGGGATCGAGCAGTACTTC.

The chain couples TRBV25-1 to TRBJ2-7, with a tentative D call TRBD1 (5 bases). Looked up from germline, CDR1 is MGHDK and CDR2 is SYGVNS. The V and J ends lost 10 bases and 7 bases respectively, with 23 bases between them. CDR3 length: 14 amino acids. CDR3 amino acids: CAILLTARSSEQYF. The CDR3, as DNA: TGTGCCATCCTTCTGACAGCAAGGTCGTCTGAGCAGTACTTC.

The gene calls are TRBV3-1 (or the pseudogene TRBV3-2) and TRBJ2-3, with D tentatively TRBD1 or TRBD2 (5 bases each). The CDR3 runs 16 residues. Germline V CDR1 and CDR2: LGHDT, YNNKEL (reference sequence). The V gene lost 0 bases and the J gene lost 1 base, with 11 bases spanning the gap. The CDR3 DNA follows: TGTGCCAGCAGCCAAGACGGGCGAGGGGGCACAGATACGCAGTATTTT. Protein sequence: CASSQDGRGGTDTQYF.

V gene TRBV19 combines with J gene TRBJ2-3; 7 nucleotides agree with TRBD2. CDR1 and CDR2 (germline): LNHDA, SQIVND (reference sequence). The CDR3 contains 12 residues. V was clipped by 6 bases and J by 3 bases; unmatched bases: 0. For the CDR3, the DNA is TGTGCCAGTAGCGGGAGGACAGATACGCAGTATTTT. Its translation is CASSGRTDTQYF.

The rearrangement links TRBV28 to TRBJ2-7; 8 bases are shared with TRBD2. V lost 4 bases and J lost 3; bases outside the gene matches: 11. The CDR3 length is 16 residues. Looked up from germline, CDR1 is MDHEN and CDR2 is SYDVKM. The CDR3 loop reads CASSSAWGAGVYEQYF. The CDR3 nucleotides are TGTGCCAGCAGTTCCGCTTGGGGAGCGGGAGTCTACGAGCAGTACTTC.

V usage is TRBV27 and J usage is TRBJ2-7; TRBD2 matches at 9 bases. Per the germline V gene, CDR1 is MNHEY and CDR2 is SMNVEV (reference sequence). The CDR3 has 15 amino acids. V gave up 2 bases and J gave up 3 bases; unmatched junction bases: 5. DNA for the CDR3: TGTGCCAGCAGTTTAAGGGGACTAGCTGACTACGAGCAGTACTTC. It encodes CASSLRGLADYEQYF.

The chain uses TRBV7-9 and TRBJ2-7; D is perhaps TRBD1 (5 bases). CDR1 and CDR2 (germline): SEHNR, FQNEAQ (reference sequence). The ends were cut back, 4 bases at V and 3 bases at J, with 10 bases in the middle. CDR3 length: 13 residues. The CDR3 DNA follows: TGTGCCAGCAGCTCCACGACAGACTACGAGCAGTACTTC. Its protein product is CASSSTTDYEQYF.

The chain joins TRBV28 to TRBJ2-1; TRBD2 matches at 11 bases. CDR3 length equals 14 residues. J lost 6 bases, V lost 5 bases, and 3 bases had no gene match. Germline CDR1 and CDR2: MDHEN and SYDVKM. CDR3 DNA sequence: TGTGCCAGCAGTCCTAGCGGGAGGCCCAATGAGCAGTTCTTC. This gives the protein CASSPSGRPNEQFF.

The gene calls are TRBV24-1 and TRBJ2-1, with D possibly TRBD1 on 6 matching bases. Trimming left V 1 base short and J 4 bases short, with 13 bases between. The CDR3 totals 16 residues. Looked up from germline, CDR1 is KGHDR and CDR2 is SFDVKD. The CDR3 DNA sequence: TGTGCCACCAGTGATTTCTCAGGGGCGGTTTACAATGAGCAGTTCTTC. Its protein is CATSDFSGAVYNEQFF.

The V gene is TRBV27, the J gene TRBJ2-7, with 7 bases aligning to TRBD2. V trimming: 4 bases; J trimming: 7 bases; junction bases outside the gene matches: 10. Germline lookup yields CDR1 MNHEY and CDR2 SMNVEV (reference sequence). The CDR3 extends over 14 amino acids. In DNA, the CDR3 is TGTGCCAGCAGTTCCCCCACCCGGGGAGGGGAGCAGTACTTC. It encodes CASSSPTRGGEQYF.

The chain employs TRBV30 and TRBJ2-2; D possibly corresponds to TRBD2 (5 bases). The germline V and J ends were trimmed by 4 bases and 7 bases, with 13 bases remaining between them. There are 13 residues in the CDR3. Germline lookup yields CDR1 GTSNPN and CDR2 SVGIG (reference sequence). CDR3 in amino acids: CAWTARENGELFF. Here the CDR3 DNA reads TGTGCCTGGACCGCAAGGGAGAACGGGGAGCTGTTTTTT. Combining the CDR3 with reference TRBV30 and TRBJ2-2 gives the whole variable domain SQTIHQWPATLVQPVGSPLSLECTVEGTSNPNLYWYRQAAGRGLQLLFYSVGIGQISSEVPQNLSASRPQDRQFILSSKKLLLSDSGFYLCAWTARENGELFFGEGSRLTVL.

This clone has only one observation. The chain carries TRBV6-2 or TRBV6-3 and TRBJ1-5, with TRBD1 as a possible D gene (6 bases). V was pared by 6 bases and J by 6 bases, with 18 bases between. The CDR3 loop spans 15 amino acids. The germline V gene has CDR1 MNHEY and CDR2 SVGEGT. The CDR3 bases are TGTGCCAGCAGCCCGGACAGTTTTAACTTTCAGCCCCAGCATTTT. This translates into CASSPDSFNFQPQHF.

V is TRBV5-4 and J is TRBJ1-2; 8 bases fit TRBD1. Trimming removed 5 bases from V and 8 bases from J; junction bases left unmatched: 17. The V gene's germline CDR1 is SGHNT and CDR2 YYREEE (reference sequence). CDR3 size: 16 residues. In DNA form, the CDR3 reads TGTGCCAGCAGTCCTTCAGGGGGCCGACTAATGGACGGCTACACCTTC. Protein product: CASSPSGGRLMDGYTF.

This clone appeared a few times. Other DNA sequences within the sample encode an identical CDR3. The chain has TRBV14 and TRBJ2-7; a weak D match, TRBD1 (6 bases). V was cut by 4 bases and J by 6 bases, with 13 bases left in between. The germline CDR1 and CDR2 sequences are SGHDN and FVKESK. This CDR3 is built from 13 residues. The CDR3 reads CASSRLQGFEQYF. Here the CDR3 DNA reads TGTGCCAGCAGCCGATTACAGGGCTTCGAGCAGTACTTC.

This clone occurred a few times. This chain links TRBV5-8 with TRBJ1-2, with TRBD1 as a possible D gene (5 bases). Trimming pared 9 bases from V and 7 bases from J, leaving 16 bases between. The CDR3 consists of 12 residues. Per germline, CDR1 SGHTS and CDR2 YDEGEE. The CDR3, as DNA: TGTGCCACTATGTTGGGGGTTGGTGGCTACACCTTC. It specifies CATMLGVGGYTF.

This chain links TRBV7-3 with TRBJ2-2; 13 bases fit TRBD2. The CDR3 runs to 16 residues. Trimming cost V 5 bases and J 5 bases; bases outside gene matches: 5. The germline CDR1 and CDR2 sequences are SGHTA and FQGTGA. The CDR3 DNA sequence: TGTGCCAGCAGCAATCCGGGACTAGCGGGAACCGGGGAGCTGTTTTTT. Its protein is CASSNPGLAGTGELFF. Full variable domain (remainder filled in from reference TRBV7-3 and TRBJ2-2): GAGVSQTPSNKVTEKGKYVELRCDPISGHTALYWYRQSLGQGPEFLIYFQGTGAADDSGLPNDRFFAVRPEGSVSTLKIQRTERGDSAVYLCASSNPGLAGTGELFFGEGSRLTVL.

The chain employs TRBV5-1 and TRBJ2-4, with D uncertain. Germline CDR1 is SGHRS and CDR2 is YFSETQ. The CDR3 loop spans 13 amino acids. V lost 7 bases to trimming and J lost 9 bases, with 17 bases between them. As DNA, the CDR3 is TGCGCCAGCTCCACACTCGGCAACAGCATTCAGTACTTC. Translation gives CASSTLGNSIQYF.

V gene TRBV11-2 combines with J gene TRBJ2-7, with 8 positions matching TRBD2. The CDR3 loop spans 15 amino acids. V trimming: 1 base; J trimming: 0 bases; junction bases outside the gene matches: 2. Germline values: CDR1 SGHAT, CDR2 FQNNGV. The CDR3 DNA reads as TGTGCCAGCAGCTTAGGTACTAGCGGCTCCTACGAGCAGTACTTC. Residues: CASSLGTSGSYEQYF. Using reference TRBV11-2 and TRBJ2-7 for the parts outside the CDR3, the full variable domain is EAGVAQSPRYKIIEKRQSVAFWCNPISGHATLYWYQQILGQGPKLLIQFQNNGVVDDSQLPKDRFSAERLKGVDSTLKIQPAKLEDSAVYLCASSLGTSGSYEQYFGPGTRLTVT.

The rearrangement uses TRBV6-1 and TRBJ2-7; 11 bases agree with TRBD1. The CDR3 has 15 amino acids. Trimming removed 1 base from V and 4 bases from J; junction bases left unmatched: 3. Germline V gives CDR1 MNHNS, CDR2 SASEGT. The CDR3 coding sequence is TGTGCCAGCAGTGAAGGGACAGGGGGCTTTTACGAGCAGTACTTC. This gives the protein CASSEGTGGFYEQYF.

This sequence joins TRBV4-3 and TRBJ2-1; possibly TRBD2 for D (6 bases). Trimming shortened V by 0 bases and J by 3 bases, and 15 bases separated the two germline ends. The CDR3 length is 17 residues. From germline, CDR1 is LGHNA and CDR2 YSLEER. CDR3: CASSQDLGGEIYNEQFF. The CDR3 region has the DNA TGCGCCAGCAGCCAAGATCTGGGGGGAGAAATCTACAATGAGCAGTTCTTC.

V gene TRBV7-2 combines with J gene TRBJ2-3; 9 bases are shared with TRBD2. J gave up 2 bases and V 6 bases, and 9 bases lay outside the gene matches. The CDR3 runs to 16 residues. Germline V lookup: CDR1 SGHTA, CDR2 FQGNSA. The CDR3 loop is CASRDLAGTITDTQYF. CDR3 sequence (DNA): TGTGCCAGCAGGGATCTAGCGGGAACGATCACAGATACGCAGTATTTT.

The rearrangement links TRBV4-1 to TRBJ1-6, with a weak D call TRBD1 (6 bases). The CDR3 runs to 17 residues. The germline V and J ends were trimmed by 1 base and 4 bases, with 14 bases remaining between them. Germline CDR1 reads MGHRA; CDR2 reads YSYEKL. The DNA of the CDR3 is TGCGCCAGCAGCCAAGCGCCGACAGGTGTTTATAATTCACCCCTCCACTTT. This codes for CASSQAPTGVYNSPLHF.

This clone was picked up one time. This sequence joins TRBV6-6 and TRBJ1-5; 7 bases are a match to TRBD1. The length of the CDR3 is 15 residues. The V and J ends lost 6 bases and 3 bases, in that order; junction bases with no gene match: 8. CDR1 and CDR2 from the germline V gene are MNHNY and SVGAGI (reference sequence). The CDR3 DNA reads TGTGCCAGCAGGGACAGGATTGGGGCCAATCAGCCCCAGCATTTT. Translation gives CASRDRIGANQPQHF.

The chain uses TRBV5-8 and TRBJ2-3, with 9 nucleotides matching TRBD2. The V gene's germline CDR1 is SGHTS and CDR2 YDEGEE. V shed 4 bases and J 1 base; nucleotides not matched to a gene: 7. The CDR3 covers 16 residues. CDR3 in DNA: TGTGCCAGCAGCCGGTTCCCTAGCGGGGGCACAGATACGCAGTATTTT. Translation: CASSRFPSGGTDTQYF.

The rearrangement uses TRBV27 and TRBJ1-5; a possible D gene is TRBD1 (5 bases). In germline, CDR1 is MNHEY, CDR2 SMNVEV (reference sequence). The CDR3 loop spans 15 amino acids. V gave up 3 bases and J gave up 1 base, with 10 bases separating them. CDR3: CASSFGGVSNQPQHF. For the CDR3, the DNA is TGTGCCAGCAGTTTTGGGGGGGTCAGCAATCAGCCCCAGCATTTT.

This clone has only a few counts. The rearrangement joins TRBV2 to TRBJ1-1; no clear D gene. This CDR3 is built from 12 residues. Between the trimmed V and J ends, which lost 5 bases and 5 bases, there was a span of 9 bases. Germline lookup yields CDR1 SNHLY and CDR2 FYNNEI. CDR3 nucleotides: TGTGCCAGCAGTTGGGGTTATACTGAAGCTTTCTTT. It is translated as CASSWGYTEAFF. The whole variable domain, filled in from reference TRBV2 and TRBJ1-1, reads EPEVTQTPSHQVTQMGQEVILRCVPISNHLYFYWYRQILGQKVEFLVSFYNNEISEKSEIFDDQFSVERPDGSNFTLKIRSTKLEDSAMYFCASSWGYTEAFFGQGTRLTVV.

The chain employs TRBV21-1 and TRBJ2-3. TRBV21-1 is a pseudogene locus. The CDR3 sequence is 15 residues long. The CDR3 is CAAKQRPGNTDTQYF. The CDR3 bases are TGTGCCGCAAAACAAAGGCCTGGTAACACAGATACGCAGTATTTT.